The 19 T cell receptor beta chains below were found in one sample sequenced in a study of response to subunit inactivated influenza vaccine. TCRdb reprocessed the RT-PCR reads via MiXCR and lists one record per CDR3 protein. Among 160,000 or so distinct CDR3 sequences listed, roughly 10% were seen once. Sequenced material: non-naive T cells sorted from PBMCs, taken about 40 days after vaccination. Source of these receptors: a man in his fifties who received an inactivated influenza vaccine.

This clonotype has only a few counts. V is TRBV6-5 and J is TRBJ2-7; D might be TRBD1 or TRBD2, each matching 5 bases. The V and J ends lost 0 bases and 0 bases respectively, with 18 bases between them. The CDR3 has 18 residues. Germline V gene lookup returns CDR1 MNHEY and CDR2 SVGAGI. The chain's CDR3 is CASSYSSPGHLASYEQYF. The DNA of the CDR3 is TGTGCCAGCAGTTACTCTAGTCCCGGACACCTAGCCTCCTACGAGCAGTACTTC.

This clonotype was recorded a few times. The genes are TRBV4-3 and TRBJ1-2; D is undetermined. The CDR3 contains 13 residues. Trimming removed 1 base from V and 4 bases from J, with 7 bases in between. Germline V CDR1 and CDR2: LGHNA, YSLEER. The DNA for the CDR3 is TGCGCCAGCAGCCAAGGCGGACGCTATGGCTACACCTTC. As protein: CASSQGGRYGYTF.

This clonotype came up a few times. The J gene is TRBJ2-3, the V gene TRBV7-2; TRBD1 agrees at 8 bases. The CDR3 consists of 15 residues. The J segment lost 4 bases and the V segment lost 5 bases, leaving 8 bases of the junction unmatched. Germline V CDR1 and CDR2: SGHTA, FQGNSA. The CDR3 DNA follows: TGTGCCAGCAGCAGAAGACAGGGGTCAGCAGATACGCAGTATTTT. It encodes CASSRRQGSADTQYF. Filled out from reference TRBV7-2 and TRBJ2-3, the complete variable domain reads GAGVSQSPSNKVTEKGKDVELRCDPISGHTALYWYRQSLGQGLEFLIYFQGNSAPDKSGLPSDRFSAERTGGSVSTLTIQRTQQEDSAVYLCASSRRQGSADTQYFGPGTRLTVL.

To note about this clonotype: Its ends do not fully match the called genes, so a read error is possible. The rearrangement uses TRBV7-2 and TRBJ2-1, with 11 bases fitting TRBD2. The CDR3 sequence is 15 residues long. Looked up from germline, CDR1 is SGHTA and CDR2 is FQGNSA. In DNA form, the CDR3 reads TGTGCCAGCCGCTTAGCGGGGGGGCCCTACAATGAGCAGTTCTTC. This translates into CASRLAGGPYNEQFF.

This rearrangement joins TRBV6-1 to TRBJ2-2; 10 positions match TRBD2. The CDR3 is made up of 16 amino acids. With 4 bases clipped from V and 6 bases from J, the junction kept 8 bases outside the gene matches. Germline-derived CDR1 and CDR2 are MNHNS and SASEGT. The CDR3 region has the DNA TGTGCCAGCAGTGCCCACTACAGCGGGAGGGCCGGGGAGCTGTTTTTT. It translates to CASSAHYSGRAGELFF.

This chain uses TRBV20-1 with TRBJ2-1; perhaps D is TRBD1 or TRBD2 (5 bases each). CDR1 and CDR2 from the germline V gene are DFQATT and SNEGSKA (reference sequence). The CDR3 covers 13 residues. Trimming pared 4 bases from V and 5 bases from J, leaving 12 bases between. The CDR3 is CSATPWDHNEQFF. The CDR3 region has the DNA TGCAGTGCTACCCCCTGGGACCACAATGAGCAGTTCTTC.

The chain joins TRBV3-1 to TRBJ2-5, with TRBD2 matching 7 bases. Germline V lookup: CDR1 LGHDT, CDR2 YNNKEL (reference sequence). V was clipped by 4 bases and J by 5 bases; unmatched bases: 19. The CDR3 is 18 amino acids. As DNA, the CDR3 is TGTGCCAGCAGCCCTCGATTGGGGCTAGCGGACCGGTGGGAGACCCAGTACTTC. It specifies CASSPRLGLADRWETQYF.

The chain uses TRBV2 and TRBJ1-2; D uncertain. Germline assignment: CDR1 SNHLY and CDR2 FYNNEI. The V gene lost 9 bases and the J gene lost 1 base, with 12 bases spanning the gap. The CDR3 is 13 residues long. In DNA form, the CDR3 reads TGTGCCAGTTTACAGATCAGTAACTATGGCTACACCTTC. This sequence encodes CASLQISNYGYTF.

The chain combines TRBV24-1 with TRBJ2-7; D unresolved. CDR1 is KGHDR, CDR2 SFDVKD, per germline. The CDR3 is 13 residues long. V dropped 4 bases and J dropped 7 bases, with 13 bases sitting between them. CDR3 nucleotide sequence: TGTGCCACCAGTGACGGAAGGTTTAGTGAGCAGTACTTC. Its translation: CATSDGRFSEQYF.

The chain couples TRBV7-9 to TRBJ1-5, with no clear D. CDR1 SEHNR and CDR2 FQNEAQ come from the germline V gene (reference sequence). With 5 bases removed from V and 5 bases from J, the gap between germline ends came to 10 bases. The length of the CDR3 is 13 residues. CDR3 sequence: CASSQDGYQPQHF. DNA for the CDR3: TGTGCCAGCAGCCAAGACGGATATCAGCCCCAGCATTTT.

This chain joins TRBV2 and TRBJ2-2; 7 bases line up with TRBD1. Germline lookup yields CDR1 SNHLY and CDR2 FYNNEI. The CDR3 sequence is 16 residues long. J lost 2 bases, V lost 6 bases, and 9 bases had no gene match. The CDR3 DNA reads TGTGCCAGCAGGGGACAGCTCCAAAGTAACACCGGGGAGCTGTTTTTT. This codes for CASRGQLQSNTGELFF.

This rearrangement joins TRBV24-1 to TRBJ2-7, with D possibly being TRBD1 or TRBD2 (5 bases each). With 4 bases removed from V and 4 bases from J, the gap between germline ends came to 16 bases. The CDR3 is made up of 15 amino acids. Germline V gives CDR1 KGHDR, CDR2 SFDVKD. CDR3 sequence reads: CATSDLRDRAYEQYF. The CDR3 coding sequence is TGTGCCACCAGTGACCTTCGGGACCGGGCGTACGAGCAGTACTTC.

This sequence joins TRBV7-9 and TRBJ1-3, with D possibly matching TRBD1 (5 bases). CDR3 size: 17 residues. Germline CDR1 reads SEHNR; CDR2 reads FQNEAQ (reference sequence). V was trimmed by 1 base and J by 2 bases, leaving 15 bases between them. In nucleotides, the CDR3 is TGTGCCAGCAGCTTAGTAGAAATATGGGGCACTGGAAACACCATATATTTT. Translating gives CASSLVEIWGTGNTIYF.

This clonotype was picked up a small number of times. The chain is built from TRBV20-1 and TRBJ2-3; D call uncertain. The V end was cut by 2 bases, the J end by 4 bases, with 13 bases between. Germline V gene data show CDR1 as DFQATT and CDR2 as SNEGSKA (reference sequence). This CDR3 region has 14 residues. As DNA, the CDR3 is TGCAGTGCTAGAAAGGGTTCCGGTGCAGATACGCAGTATTTT. Its translation: CSARKGSGADTQYF.

There are a few counts of this clonotype. The V gene is TRBV6-1, the J gene TRBJ2-2; a possible D gene is TRBD1 (5 bases). The CDR3 consists of 13 residues. The V end lost 6 bases, the J end lost 2 bases, and 7 bases lay between the germline ends. Germline V lookup: CDR1 MNHNS, CDR2 SASEGT. The CDR3: CASRDINTGELFF. The CDR3 DNA reads as TGTGCCAGCAGGGACATCAACACCGGGGAGCTGTTTTTT.

This clonotype showed up many times. The genes are TRBV28 and TRBJ1-1, with no clear D. Trimming took off 6 bases at V and 3 bases at J, with 14 bases between the two ends. Germline V CDR1 and CDR2: MDHEN, SYDVKM. This CDR3 comprises 14 residues. Written as DNA, the CDR3 is TGTGCCAGCAGCCTTGAGTTGGCGGACACTGAAGCTTTCTTT. This translates into CASSLELADTEAFF.

The chain carries TRBV5-1 and TRBJ1-1; 8 bases fit TRBD1. Germline assignment: CDR1 SGHRS and CDR2 YFSETQ. The CDR3 totals 16 residues. The J segment lost 2 bases and the V segment lost 1 base, leaving 7 bases of the junction unmatched. CDR3 in amino acids: CASSLRRQGANTEAFF. In nucleotides, the CDR3 is TGCGCCAGCAGCTTGAGGCGGCAGGGGGCAAACACTGAAGCTTTCTTT. Supplemented by reference TRBV5-1 and TRBJ1-1, the full variable domain reads KAGVTQTPRYLIKTRGQQVTLSCSPISGHRSVSWYQQTPGQGLQFLFEYFSETQRNKGNFPGRFSGRQFSNSRSEMNVSTLELGDSALYLCASSLRRQGANTEAFFGQGTRLTVV.

This clonotype was observed many times. The J gene is TRBJ2-7, the V gene TRBV6-2 or TRBV6-3, with TRBD2 identical over 9 bases. Trimming at V came to 3 bases and at J to 5 bases, leaving 5 bases not matched to a gene. Germline V gene data show CDR1 as MNHEY and CDR2 as SVGEGT. The CDR3 runs 14 residues. CDR3 residues: CASSYSGSFNEQYF. CDR3 in DNA: TGTGCCAGCAGTTATAGCGGGAGTTTCAACGAGCAGTACTTC.

This clonotype has at least ten counts. J is TRBJ2-1 and V is TRBV12-3 or TRBV12-4, with unresolved D. Trimming pared 4 bases from V and 6 bases from J, leaving 4 bases between. This CDR3 is 11 amino acids long. The CDR3 DNA reads TGTGCCAGCAGTTCCCCCAATGAGCAGTTCTTC. Protein: CASSSPNEQFF.